A single sample is the source of the 5 T cell receptor beta chains below, sequenced in a study of siplizumab effects on memory and regulatory T cells (dated by TCRdb to between 2018 and 2020). The library was made by the immunoSEQ multiplex PCR assay. TCRdb's version of the immuneACCESS table is confined to in-frame rearrangements and falls short of the full clone set. An unresolved V gene accounts for under half of the shortfall where checked; the remainder is of unknown origin. This sample comprises fewer than 70,000 clones, 80% to 90% of them detected only once. In total, the top ten clones hold under 2% of the sample. What was sequenced was Tregs sorted from blood. These receptor sequences come from a human donor in good health.

The genes are TRBV9 and TRBJ2-2; TRBD2 matches 11 bases. Germline V lookup: CDR1 SGDLS, CDR2 YYNGEE. V dropped 0 bases and J dropped 6; count of bases not matched to a gene: 10. This CDR3 has 18 residues. The CDR3 bases are TGTGCCAGCAGCGTAGGGATGGCTAGCGGGAGGTTCGCCGGGGAGCTGTTTTTT. The encoded protein is CASSVGMASGRFAGELFF.

This rearrangement joins TRBV4-1 to TRBJ1-4; tentative D call: TRBD1 (5 bases). The V and J ends lost 0 bases and 7 bases respectively, with 15 bases between them. CDR3 length equals 16 residues. Germline V gives CDR1 MGHRA, CDR2 YSYEKL. This CDR3 reads CASSQDRWGSREKLFF. The CDR3 DNA reads as TGCGCCAGCAGCCAAGATCGGTGGGGGAGTCGTGAAAAACTGTTTTTT.

The J gene is TRBJ2-7, the V gene TRBV11-1, with 9 bases matching TRBD1. J was trimmed by 5 bases and V by 1 base; bases with no gene match: 9. Per the germline V gene, CDR1 is SGHAT and CDR2 is FQDESV (reference sequence). The CDR3 is 16 residues long. The DNA for the CDR3 is TGTGCCAGCAGCTTAGGATTCGGGACAGGGATCCACGAGCAGTACTTC. Protein sequence: CASSLGFGTGIHEQYF.

This clone turned up a few times. The genes are TRBV4-3 and TRBJ1-2; D is unclear. CDR1 and CDR2 from the germline V gene are LGHNA and YSLEER. V dropped 1 base and J dropped 4 bases, with 7 bases sitting between them. The CDR3 is 13 residues long. The CDR3 loop is CASSQGVRYGYTF. The CDR3 coding sequence is TGCGCCAGCAGCCAAGGGGTTCGCTATGGCTACACCTTC.

This chain links TRBV18 with TRBJ2-5, with D possibly being TRBD1 (5 bases). The V end lost 5 bases, the J end lost 4 bases, and 14 bases lay between the germline ends. From germline, CDR1 is KGHSH and CDR2 LQKENI. The CDR3 covers 14 residues. This chain's CDR3 is CASSGRNRRETQYF. The CDR3 bases are TGTGCCAGCTCAGGACGGAACAGGAGAGAGACCCAGTACTTC.